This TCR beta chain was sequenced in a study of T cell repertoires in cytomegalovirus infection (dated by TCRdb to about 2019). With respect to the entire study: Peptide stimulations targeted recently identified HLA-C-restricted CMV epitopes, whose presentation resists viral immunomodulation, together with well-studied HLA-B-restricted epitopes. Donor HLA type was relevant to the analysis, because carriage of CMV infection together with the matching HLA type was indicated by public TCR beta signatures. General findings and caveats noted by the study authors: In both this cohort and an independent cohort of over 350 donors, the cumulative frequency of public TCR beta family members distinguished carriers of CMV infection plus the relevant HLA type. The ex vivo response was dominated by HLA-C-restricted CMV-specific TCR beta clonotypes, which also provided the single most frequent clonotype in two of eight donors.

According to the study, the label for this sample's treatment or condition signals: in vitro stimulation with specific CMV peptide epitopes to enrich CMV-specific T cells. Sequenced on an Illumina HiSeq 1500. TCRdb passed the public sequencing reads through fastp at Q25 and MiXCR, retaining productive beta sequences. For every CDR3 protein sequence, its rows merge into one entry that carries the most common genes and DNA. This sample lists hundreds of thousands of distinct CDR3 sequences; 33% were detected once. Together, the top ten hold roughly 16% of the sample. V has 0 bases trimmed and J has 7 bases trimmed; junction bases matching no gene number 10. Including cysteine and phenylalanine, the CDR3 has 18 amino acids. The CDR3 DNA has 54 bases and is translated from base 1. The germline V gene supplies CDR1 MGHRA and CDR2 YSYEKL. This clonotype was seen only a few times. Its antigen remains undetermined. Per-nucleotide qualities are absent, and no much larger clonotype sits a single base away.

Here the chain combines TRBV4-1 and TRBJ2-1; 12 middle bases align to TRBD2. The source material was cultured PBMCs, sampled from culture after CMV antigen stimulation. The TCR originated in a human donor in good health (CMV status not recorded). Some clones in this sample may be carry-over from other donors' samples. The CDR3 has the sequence CASSQDGASGRAANEQFF. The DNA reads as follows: TGCGCCAGCAGCCAAGATGGGGCTAGCGGGAGGGCCGCGAATGAGCAGTTCTTC.